This TCR beta chain was captured by sequencing in a study of regulatory T cells in long-lasting Graves disease. CDR3-region Arm-PCR and iRepertoire HTBI primers produced the TCR beta libraries. TCRdb re-called the multiplex PCR reads with MiXCR, one entry per CDR3 protein. The table shows 600,000 to 650,000 distinct CDR3 sequences, with roughly 15% occurring only once. The CDR3 spans 15 residues. Germline CDR1 and CDR2: MDHEN and SYDVKM. Germline trimming cut 5 bases from V and 11 bases from J; bases unmatched to any gene: 17. There are many counts of this clonotype. Described time point: newly diagnosed GD, antithyroid drugs for less than 3 months. The TCR library was made from RNA that had been extracted from PBMCs in TRIzol. Separately, the same data were catalogued under a study of T cells in Graves' hyperthyroidism and ophthalmopathy. In that study: Across 18 months, stable Graves' hyperthyroidism was marked by no progression to ophthalmopathy. First-round RT-PCR with HTBI primers amplified the TCR CDR3 region.

The chain employs TRBV28 and TRBJ1-1, with 7 bases identical to TRBD1. The TCR sequence derives from a woman aged 25 to 39 with Graves disease. Source: peripheral blood mononuclear cells (PBMCs), taken at new diagnosis, from a patient treated with antithyroid drugs. The CDR3: CASSEDRTVLRQAFF. CDR3 nucleotide sequence: TGTGCCAGCAGTGAGGACAGGACGGTGCTTCGCCAGGCTTTCTTT.